A single sample is the source of the 10 T cell receptor beta chains below, sequenced in a study of blood T cell repertoires in COVID-19 (dated by TCRdb to about 2020). Libraries came from the immunoSEQ multiplex PCR assay. Entries here come from immuneACCESS through TCRdb and include only in-frame sequences with V and J called. Some clones fail to appear in such tables; in the studies checked, an unresolved V gene covers under half of the shortfall, and the cause of the remainder is unknown. The sample contains some 150,000 clones, around 86% of them found a single time. The top ten constitute less than 4.5% of the sample. The sample was PBMCs or T cells enriched from blood (not recorded which). These TCRs come from a man in his fifties or sixties who had recovered from COVID-19.

The CDR3 reads CASSQRLAGRTGELFF. Written as DNA, the CDR3 is TGTGCCAGCAGCCAACGGCTAGCGGGACGTACCGGGGAGCTGTTTTTT. The rearrangement links TRBV3-1 (or the pseudogene TRBV3-2) to TRBJ2-2, with 9 bases that match TRBD2. Germline values: CDR1 LGHDT, CDR2 YNNKEL (reference sequence). V gave up 2 bases and J gave up 5 bases; unmatched junction bases: 6. The CDR3 consists of 16 residues.

This rearrangement joins TRBV30 to TRBJ2-7, with D maybe TRBD2 (6 bases). The CDR3 loop spans 11 amino acids. The V end was cut by 5 bases, the J end by 5 bases, with 10 bases between. Germline CDR1 reads GTSNPN; CDR2 reads SVGIG (reference sequence). The CDR3 DNA sequence: TGTGCCTGGTCCTGGGGGGACGAGCAGTACTTC. Amino acids: CAWSWGDEQYF.

The table lists this clone with a few counts. The junction shows a germline mismatch at one end, possibly a read error. This chain uses TRBV7-3 with TRBJ2-5; D is ambiguous. The CDR3 is made up of 13 amino acids. In germline, CDR1 is SGHTA, CDR2 FQGTGA. DNA for the CDR3: TGTGCCAGCAGCCCATCATACCAGGAGACCCAGTACTTC. Amino acids: CASSPSYQETQYF.

The chain joins TRBV24-1 to TRBJ2-3; TRBD2 might be the D (5 bases). CDR3 length: 13 residues. Germline CDR1 reads KGHDR; CDR2 reads SFDVKD. Deletions cut 5 bases from V and 6 bases from J, with 11 bases between. Written as DNA, the CDR3 is TGTGCCACCAGTGGTGCGGGCAAGGATACGCAGTATTTT. Its protein product is CATSGAGKDTQYF.

CDR3 residues: CATSPGPAKNIQYF. For the CDR3, the DNA is TGTGCCACCTCACCTGGGCCAGCCAAAAACATTCAGTACTTC. This sequence joins TRBV6-5 and TRBJ2-4; D call uncertain. Germline V gene sequence: CDR1 MNHEY, CDR2 SVGAGI. This CDR3 is 14 amino acids long. The V end was cut by 10 bases, the J end by 0 bases, with 13 bases between.

This chain joins TRBV30 and TRBJ1-1; the D gene is possibly TRBD1 (6 bases). With 4 bases removed from V and 4 bases from J, the gap between germline ends came to 10 bases. Germline V gene lookup returns CDR1 GTSNPN and CDR2 SVGIG (reference sequence). The CDR3 consists of 12 residues. CDR3 DNA sequence: TGTGCCTGGACGCAGGGGAGCACTGAAGCTTTCTTT. Its translation: CAWTQGSTEAFF.

The chain couples TRBV5-4 to TRBJ2-1; 8 nucleotides match TRBD2. The CDR3 extends over 16 amino acids. The V segment lost 4 bases and the J segment 2 bases; nucleotides outside the gene matches: 8. CDR1 and CDR2 (germline): SGHNT, YYREEE (reference sequence). Written as DNA, the CDR3 is TGTGCCAGCAGCATCAGCGGGAGAGGAACCTACAATGAGCAGTTCTTC. Translation: CASSISGRGTYNEQFF.

This clone is a singleton in its sample. J is TRBJ1-2 and V is TRBV5-8; 8 bases are a match to TRBD1. The V and J ends lost 2 bases and 3 bases, in that order; junction bases with no gene match: 3. The germline V gene encodes CDR1 SGHTS and CDR2 YDEGEE. This CDR3 is 14 amino acids long. This CDR3 reads CASSFQDRDYGYTF. The CDR3 DNA reads TGTGCCAGCAGCTTCCAGGACAGGGACTATGGCTACACCTTC.

The chain uses TRBV5-1 and TRBJ2-1; 8 positions match TRBD2. Germline V CDR1 and CDR2: SGHRS, YFSETQ. V lost 1 base, J lost 7 bases, and 7 bases stayed unmatched. This CDR3 is 15 amino acids long. As DNA, the CDR3 is TGCGCCAGCAGCTTGTTAATAGCGGGATTAAATGAGCAGTTCTTC. Translated, it gives CASSLLIAGLNEQFF.

This clone showed up just a few times. CDR3 sequence reads: CATLRDRVLSSPLHF. The CDR3 nucleotides are TGTGCCACCCTCCGGGACAGGGTTTTGTCTTCACCCCTCCACTTT. V gene TRBV6-4 combines with J gene TRBJ1-6; 9 bases are a match to TRBD1. Germline V lookup: CDR1 MRHNA, CDR2 SNTAGT. The CDR3 is 15 residues long. The V gene end was trimmed by 10 bases and the J gene end by 9 bases; junction bases not matched to a gene: 13.